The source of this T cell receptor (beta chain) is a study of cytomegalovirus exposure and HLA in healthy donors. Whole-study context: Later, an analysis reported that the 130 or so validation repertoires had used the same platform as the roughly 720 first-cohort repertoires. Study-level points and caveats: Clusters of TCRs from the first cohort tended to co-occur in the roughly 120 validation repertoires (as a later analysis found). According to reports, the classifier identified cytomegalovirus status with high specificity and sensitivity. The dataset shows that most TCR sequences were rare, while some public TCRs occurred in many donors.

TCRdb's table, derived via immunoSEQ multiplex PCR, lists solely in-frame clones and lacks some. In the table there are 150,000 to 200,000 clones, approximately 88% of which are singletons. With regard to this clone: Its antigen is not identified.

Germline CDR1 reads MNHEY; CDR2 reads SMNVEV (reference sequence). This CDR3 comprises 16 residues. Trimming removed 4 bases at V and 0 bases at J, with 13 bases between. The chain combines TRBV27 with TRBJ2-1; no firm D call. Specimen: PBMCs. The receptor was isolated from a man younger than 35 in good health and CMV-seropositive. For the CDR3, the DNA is TGTGCCAGCAGTTCCTATAGCCGGAGCTCCTACAATGAGCAGTTCTTC. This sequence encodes CASSSYSRSSYNEQFF.